This is a list of T cell receptor beta chains from one sample in a study of blood T cell repertoires in COVID-19. Generated by immunoSEQ multiplex PCR, the TCRdb table keeps only in-frame clones and is missing some. The top ten hold 2.5% to 3% of the sample, which has 200,000 to 250,000 clones, approximately 90% seen once. Sequenced: PBMCs or T cells enriched from blood (not recorded which). The receptor source for this set is a woman in her 30s who had recovered from COVID-19. Both conserved end residues are part of each CDR3. A D gene is named only where the DNA matches it firmly. Part of the rows lack a size; the others show once, few, many or a class for expanded clones.

CDR3 | DNA | J | D | size | length | V
CSAGTRGNTEAFF | TGCAGCGCTGGAACACGGGGAAACACTGAAGCTTTCTTT | TRBJ1-1 | . | once | 13 | TRBV29-1
CSVEPGETQYF | TGCAGCGTTGAACCGGGAGAGACCCAGTACTTC | TRBJ2-5 | . | . | 11 | TRBV29-1
CASSETGLAGVHTQYF | TGTGCCAGCAGCGAAACGGGACTAGCGGGAGTGCATACGCAGTATTTT | TRBJ2-3 | TRBD2 | . | 16 | TRBV7-8
CASSPQGASTDTQYF | TGTGCCAGCAGTCCCCAGGGGGCTAGCACAGATACGCAGTATTTT | TRBJ2-3 | TRBD1 | . | 15 | TRBV27
CSVADVGGAGYTF | TGCAGCGTTGCTGACGTCGGTGGGGCTGGCTACACCTTC | TRBJ1-2 | . | . | 13 | TRBV29-1
CASIRNTEAFF | TGTGCCAGCATCAGAAACACTGAAGCTTTCTTT | TRBJ1-1 | . | . | 11 | TRBV19
CASSHRASGGANTQYF | TGTGCCAGCAGCCACCGGGCTAGCGGGGGGGCGAATACGCAGTATTTT | TRBJ2-3 | TRBD2 | . | 16 | TRBV11-2
CASSIMTGAYEQYF | TGTGCCAGTAGTATAATGACAGGGGCCTACGAGCAGTACTTC | TRBJ2-7 | TRBD1 | . | 14 | TRBV19
CASSQFQGSYNSPLHF | TGCGCCAGCAGCCAATTCCAGGGCTCCTATAATTCACCCCTCCACTTT | TRBJ1-6 | . | once | 16 | TRBV4-1
CASSQATSGFTYEQYF | TGTGCCAGCAGCCAAGCTACTAGCGGGTTTACCTACGAGCAGTACTTC | TRBJ2-7 | TRBD2 | . | 16 | TRBV4-2
CASSQDRTSGGAGTQYF | TGTGCCAGCAGCCAAGATCGGACTAGCGGGGGGGCCGGTACGCAGTATTTT | TRBJ2-3 | TRBD2 | many | 17 | TRBV3-1/TRBV3-2
CASSLPFGPGMETQYF | TGTGCCAGCAGCCTTCCTTTTGGTCCAGGGATGGAGACCCAGTACTTC | TRBJ2-5 | . | . | 16 | TRBV3-1/TRBV3-2
CASSPLGLAGGRGGTQYF | TGTGCCAGCAGCCCCCTGGGACTAGCGGGGGGCCGAGGCGGGACCCAGTACTTC | TRBJ2-5 | TRBD2 | . | 18 | TRBV3-1/TRBV3-2
CASRRQGSTEAFF | TGTGCCAGCAGACGACAGGGTTCCACTGAAGCTTTCTTT | TRBJ1-1 | TRBD1 | . | 13 | TRBV27
CASSGGQRNTIYF | TGTGCCAGCAGTGGAGGGCAGCGAAACACCATATATTTT | TRBJ1-3 | . | . | 13 | TRBV2
CASSQVDRDTEAFF | TGCGCCAGCAGCCAGGTTGACAGGGACACTGAAGCTTTCTTT | TRBJ1-1 | TRBD1 | . | 14 | TRBV4-3
CASSQEFGAGGSDTQYF | TGTGCCAGCAGCCAAGAATTCGGAGCGGGGGGATCAGATACGCAGTATTTT | TRBJ2-3 | TRBD2 | few | 17 | TRBV4-2
CASRGQGNTEAFF | TGTGCCAGCAGGGGACAGGGGAACACTGAAGCTTTCTTT | TRBJ1-1 | TRBD1 | . | 13 | TRBV5-8
CASDLGGRGEKLFF | TGTGCCAGCGACCTGGGGGGGCGCGGTGAAAAACTGTTTTTT | TRBJ1-4 | . | few | 14 | TRBV2
CASSLGLAGETPVDTQYF | TGCGCCAGCAGCCTCGGACTAGCGGGGGAGACCCCGGTGGATACGCAGTATTTT | TRBJ2-3 | TRBD2 | . | 18 | TRBV5-1
CASSPPRTGAYEQYF | TGTGCCAGCAGCCCCCCCCGGACAGGGGCGTACGAGCAGTACTTC | TRBJ2-7 | TRBD1 | . | 15 | TRBV7-9
CASSEATGGAYNEQFF | TGTGCCAGCAGTGAAGCGACGGGGGGAGCTTACAATGAGCAGTTCTTC | TRBJ2-1 | TRBD2 | . | 16 | TRBV6-1
CASSFSWGRDTEAFF | TGTGCCAGCAGTTTCTCGTGGGGGCGCGACACTGAAGCTTTCTTT | TRBJ1-1 | . | . | 15 | TRBV6-5
CASSYSVGVFNTEAFF | TGTGCCAGCAGTTACTCCGTCGGGGTCTTTAACACTGAAGCTTTCTTT | TRBJ1-1 | . | . | 16 | TRBV6-5
CASSPAGSKTEGYTF | TGTGCCAGCAGTCCTGCCGGGTCGAAAACGGAAGGCTACACCTTC | TRBJ1-2 | . | . | 15 | TRBV28
CASMAVSDGYTF | TGCGCCAGCATGGCGGTATCGGATGGCTACACCTTC | TRBJ1-2 | . | . | 12 | TRBV5-1
CASSSVPQTGAGEKLFF | TGCGCCAGCAGCTCTGTCCCACAGACAGGGGCGGGGGAAAAACTGTTTTTT | TRBJ1-4 | TRBD1 | . | 17 | TRBV5-1
CASSLAQGAFGEKLFF | TGTGCCAGCAGCTTAGCTCAGGGGGCATTTGGTGAAAAACTGTTTTTT | TRBJ1-4 | TRBD1 | . | 16 | TRBV7-9
CASSLSPGQGYGYTF | TGTGCCAGCAGCTTATCCCCGGGACAGGGCTATGGCTACACCTTC | TRBJ1-2 | TRBD1 | . | 15 | TRBV7-2
CASSYQTRMGFF | TGTGCCAGCAGCTATCAGACGCGGATGGGTTTCTTT | TRBJ1-1 | . | . | 12 | TRBV5-6
CAISSTGGNTEAFF | TGTGCCATCAGCTCGACAGGGGGGAACACTGAAGCTTTCTTT | TRBJ1-1 | TRBD1 | . | 14 | TRBV10-3
CASTQTGTGELFF | TGTGCCAGCACCCAGACAGGGACCGGGGAGCTGTTTTTT | TRBJ2-2 | TRBD1 | . | 13 | TRBV2
CASSHSYQGEIIDTQYF | TGTGCCAGCAGCCATAGCTACCAGGGGGAAATTATAGATACGCAGTATTTT | TRBJ2-3 | TRBD1 | . | 17 | TRBV11-2
CASSQTPRTGPNYGYTF | TGTGCCAGCAGTCAAACCCCAAGGACAGGGCCTAACTATGGCTACACCTTC | TRBJ1-2 | TRBD1 | . | 17 | TRBV27
CASSDTESTDTQYF | TGTGCCAGCAGCGATACAGAGAGCACAGATACGCAGTATTTT | TRBJ2-3 | . | . | 14 | TRBV11-3
CASGFGNTEAFF | TGTGCTAGTGGTTTCGGGAACACTGAAGCTTTCTTT | TRBJ1-1 | . | . | 12 | TRBV12-5
CASSLIWRETQYF | TGTGCCAGTAGCTTGATCTGGAGAGAGACCCAGTACTTC | TRBJ2-5 | . | . | 13 | TRBV19
CATPRVGREVDGYTF | TGTGCCACCCCCCGTGTCGGCAGGGAGGTGGATGGCTACACCTTC | TRBJ1-2 | . | once | 15 | TRBV7-9
CASSVPLAGRSGELFF | TGTGCCAGCAGTGTCCCACTAGCGGGGAGGTCCGGGGAGCTGTTTTTT | TRBJ2-2 | TRBD2 | . | 16 | TRBV9
CASSAPGQGSNEQFF | TGTGCCAGCAGCGCACCGGGACAGGGGAGCAATGAGCAGTTCTTC | TRBJ2-1 | TRBD1 | . | 15 | TRBV27
CASSLIGGTGANVLTF | TGTGCCAGCAGCTTAATTGGGGGGACTGGGGCCAACGTCCTGACTTTC | TRBJ2-6 | . | . | 16 | TRBV9
CASRRTGESYGYTF | TGTGCCAGTAGGCGGACAGGGGAATCCTATGGCTACACCTTC | TRBJ1-2 | TRBD1 | . | 14 | TRBV19
CASNPQLNTEAFF | TGTGCCAGCAACCCACAGTTGAACACTGAAGCTTTCTTT | TRBJ1-1 | . | . | 13 | TRBV6-6
CASSPGQGYGYTF | TGTGCCAGCAGCCCGGGACAGGGCTATGGCTACACCTTC | TRBJ1-2 | TRBD1 | . | 13 | TRBV4-2
CASSPGQGTANYGYTF | TGTGCCAGCTCACCCGGACAGGGCACCGCTAACTATGGCTACACCTTC | TRBJ1-2 | TRBD1 | . | 16 | TRBV18
CASSLERVTGYTF | TGTGCCAGCAGCTTAGAGAGGGTGACGGGCTACACCTTC | TRBJ1-2 | . | . | 13 | TRBV7-9
CASSQSGEPRGQYYEQYF | TGTGCCAGCAGCCAATCTGGGGAACCCCGGGGACAGTACTACGAGCAGTACTTC | TRBJ2-7 | TRBD1 | once | 18 | TRBV16
CASSGYSSTDTQYF | TGTGCCAGCAGCGGGTACTCCAGCACAGATACGCAGTATTTT | TRBJ2-3 | . | . | 14 | TRBV2
CATSDSRGQGFYNEQFF | TGTGCCACCAGTGATTCCAGGGGACAGGGGTTCTACAATGAGCAGTTCTTC | TRBJ2-1 | TRBD1 | once | 17 | TRBV24-1